A single sample is the source of the 12 T cell receptor beta chains below, sequenced in a study of T cell changes during pregnancy in multiple sclerosis. This table comes from immunoSEQ multiplex PCR, and its TCRdb copy is limited to in-frame clones, with some not included. The repertoire holds approximately 49,000 clones, with almost 95% as singletons. The sequences come from peripheral blood, collected after pregnancy. These receptors originate from a female donor with multiple sclerosis, enrolled in a pregnancy study.

This chain links TRBV9 with TRBJ2-1; no clear D. Trimming removed 4 bases at V and 1 base at J, with 12 bases between. The V gene's germline CDR1 is SGDLS and CDR2 YYNGEE. This CDR3 spans 15 amino acids. The CDR3 loop reads CASSSRPESYNEQFF. The DNA for the CDR3 is TGTGCCAGCAGCTCCCGCCCGGAGTCCTACAATGAGCAGTTCTTC.

The chain carries TRBV6-5 and TRBJ1-2; no clear D. Per germline, CDR1 MNHEY and CDR2 SVGAGI. The CDR3 has 16 residues. Trimming left V 0 bases short and J 2 bases short, with 13 bases between. CDR3 in amino acids: CASSYSNPYLNYGYTF. The CDR3 DNA reads as TGTGCCAGCAGTTACTCGAACCCGTACCTAAACTATGGCTACACCTTC.

The CDR3: CASSTGLNTEAFF. CDR3 nucleotide sequence: TGTGCCAGTAGTACAGGTTTGAACACTGAAGCTTTCTTT. The rearrangement links TRBV19 to TRBJ1-1; D not resolved. The germline CDR1 and CDR2 sequences are LNHDA and SQIVND (reference sequence). This CDR3 is 13 amino acids long. The V end was cut by 4 bases, the J end by 0 bases, with 6 bases between. Full variable domain (remainder filled in from reference TRBV19 and TRBJ1-1): DGGITQSPKYLFRKEGQNVTLSCEQNLNHDAMYWYRQDPGQGLRLIYYSQIVNDFQKGDIAEGYSVSREKKESFPLTVTSAQKNPTAFYLCASSTGLNTEAFFGQGTRLTVV.

Only a few counts were recorded for this clone. The genes are TRBV5-4 and TRBJ1-5; possible D gene TRBD1, 5 bases. V was shortened by 4 bases and J by 11 bases, with 13 bases between the two germline ends. Germline loops: CDR1 SGHNT, CDR2 YYREEE (reference sequence). The CDR3 length is 12 residues. The CDR3 here is CASSTQGAAQHF. In DNA, the CDR3 is TGTGCCAGCAGCACCCAAGGGGCAGCCCAGCATTTT.

The gene calls are TRBV5-6 and TRBJ2-3; tentatively, D is TRBD2 (6 bases). Between the trimmed V and J ends, which lost 5 bases and 1 base, there was a span of 17 bases. CDR1 and CDR2 from the germline V gene are SGHDT and YYEEEE. The CDR3 loop spans 16 amino acids. The CDR3 sequence: CASRPEGRPGTDTQYF. For the CDR3, the DNA is TGTGCCAGCAGGCCTGAGGGGAGGCCGGGCACAGATACGCAGTATTTT. The full variable domain, with the rest looked up from reference TRBV5-6 and TRBJ2-3, is DAGVTQSPTHLIKTRGQQVTLRCSPKSGHDTVSWYQQALGQGPQFIFQYYEEEERQRGNFPDRFSGHQFPNYSSELNVNALLLGDSALYLCASRPEGRPGTDTQYFGPGTRLTVL.

This chain joins TRBV29-1 and TRBJ2-7, with 8 bases that match TRBD1. The germline CDR1 and CDR2 sequences are SQVTM and ANQGSEA. V was pared by 7 bases and J by 3 bases, with 8 bases of the junction left unmatched. CDR3 length equals 13 residues. The CDR3 bases are TGCAGCGCCTCAGGGGGCGAAAGCTACGAGCAGTACTTC. Protein product: CSASGGESYEQYF.

The CDR3 region has the DNA TGTGCCAGCAGCCGACAGGGGTGGGATGAGCAGTTCTTC. Its protein is CASSRQGWDEQFF. The chain joins TRBV9 to TRBJ2-1; 8 nucleotides align to TRBD1. The germline gives CDR1 SGDLS, CDR2 YYNGEE. Trimming took 4 bases from V and 8 from J; bases not matched to a gene: 5. The CDR3 consists of 13 residues. Full variable domain (rest looked up from reference TRBV9 and TRBJ2-1): DSGVTQTPKHLITATGQRVTLRCSPRSGDLSVYWYQQSLDQGLQFLIQYYNGEERAKGNILERFSAQQFPDLHSELNLSSLELGDSALYFCASSRQGWDEQFFGPGTRLTVL.

V usage is TRBV7-2 and J usage is TRBJ1-1; 7 bases map to TRBD1. CDR1 SGHTA and CDR2 FQGNSA come from the germline V gene. The trim removed 5 bases at V and 11 bases at J, leaving 11 bases unmatched. This CDR3 contains 13 residues. Written as DNA, the CDR3 is TGTGCCAGCAGCCTACCAGACAGGGCGGTCGCTTTCTTT. Translated: CASSLPDRAVAFF.

The J gene is TRBJ2-2, the V gene TRBV11-3, with a possible D match to TRBD1 (6 bases). Germline V gene data show CDR1 as SGHNT and CDR2 as YENEEA. The V gene lost 4 bases and the J gene lost 7 bases, with 10 bases spanning the gap. The CDR3 has 13 amino acids. The CDR3 region is CASSSRGIGELFF. The CDR3 nucleotides are TGTGCCAGCAGCTCCAGGGGTATCGGGGAGCTGTTTTTT.

CDR3 in DNA: TGCGCCAGCAGCTTGGTCCAGGGGAGCACAGATACGCAGTATTTT. It is translated as CASSLVQGSTDTQYF. This chain links TRBV5-1 with TRBJ2-3, with a weak D call TRBD1 (6 bases). The germline CDR1 and CDR2 sequences are SGHRS and YFSETQ. Trimming took 0 bases from V and 0 from J, leaving 8 bases between them. This CDR3 is built from 15 residues.

V is TRBV19 and J is TRBJ2-1; 7 nucleotides agree with TRBD1. The CDR3 length is 14 residues. V shed 6 bases, J shed 4 bases, and the junction held 6 bases outside the gene matches. CDR1 and CDR2 (germline): LNHDA, SQIVND (reference sequence). The chain's CDR3 is CASSFGTAYNEQFF. In DNA, the CDR3 is TGTGCCAGTAGCTTCGGGACAGCATACAATGAGCAGTTCTTC.

The chain combines TRBV10-3 with TRBJ1-1; D remains ambiguous. The CDR3 runs 11 residues. V gave up 6 bases and J gave up 2 bases, with 4 bases separating them. Germline V lookup: CDR1 ENHRY, CDR2 SYGVKD. The CDR3 sequence: CAIRTNTEAFF. DNA of the CDR3: TGTGCCATCAGAACTAACACTGAAGCTTTCTTT.